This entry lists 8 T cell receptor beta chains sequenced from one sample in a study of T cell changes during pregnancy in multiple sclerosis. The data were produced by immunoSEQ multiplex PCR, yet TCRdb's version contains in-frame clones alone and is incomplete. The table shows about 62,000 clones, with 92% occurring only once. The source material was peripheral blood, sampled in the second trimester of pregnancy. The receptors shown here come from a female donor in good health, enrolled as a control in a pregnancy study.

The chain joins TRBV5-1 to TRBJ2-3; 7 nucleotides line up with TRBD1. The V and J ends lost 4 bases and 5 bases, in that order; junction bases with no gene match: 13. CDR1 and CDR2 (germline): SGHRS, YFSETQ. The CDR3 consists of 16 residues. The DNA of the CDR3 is TGCGCCAGCAGCACTGGACAGGCTCACGTAGAAGATACGCAGTATTTT. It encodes CASSTGQAHVEDTQYF.

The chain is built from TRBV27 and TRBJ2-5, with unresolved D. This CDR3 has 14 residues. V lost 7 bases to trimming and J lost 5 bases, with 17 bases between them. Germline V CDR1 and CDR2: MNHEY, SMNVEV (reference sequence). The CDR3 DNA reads TGTGCCAGCACCTACCATGCAGGTTTTGAGACCCAGTACTTC. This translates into CASTYHAGFETQYF.

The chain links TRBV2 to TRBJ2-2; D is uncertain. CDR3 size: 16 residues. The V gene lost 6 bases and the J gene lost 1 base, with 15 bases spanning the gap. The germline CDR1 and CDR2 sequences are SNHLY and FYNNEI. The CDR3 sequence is CASSRDMLGNTGELFF. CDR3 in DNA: TGTGCCAGCAGCCGCGACATGCTGGGGAACACCGGGGAGCTGTTTTTT.

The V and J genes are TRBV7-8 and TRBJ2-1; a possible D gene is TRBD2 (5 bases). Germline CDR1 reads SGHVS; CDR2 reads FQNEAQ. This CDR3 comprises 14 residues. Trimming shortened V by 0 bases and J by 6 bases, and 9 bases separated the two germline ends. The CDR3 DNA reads TGTGCCAGCAGCTTAGCGGGAGTGATCAATGAGCAGTTCTTC. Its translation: CASSLAGVINEQFF.

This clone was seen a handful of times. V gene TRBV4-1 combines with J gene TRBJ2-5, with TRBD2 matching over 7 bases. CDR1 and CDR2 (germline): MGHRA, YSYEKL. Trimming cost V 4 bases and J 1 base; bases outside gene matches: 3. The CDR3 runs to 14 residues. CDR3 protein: CASSLRLAQETQYF. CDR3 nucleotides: TGCGCCAGCAGCCTTAGACTAGCCCAAGAGACCCAGTACTTC.

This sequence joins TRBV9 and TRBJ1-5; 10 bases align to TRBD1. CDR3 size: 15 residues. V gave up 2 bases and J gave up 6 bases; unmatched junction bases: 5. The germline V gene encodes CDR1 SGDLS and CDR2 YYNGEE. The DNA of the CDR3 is TGTGCCAGCAGCGTTGGGACAGGGGATGCTCAGCCCCAGCATTTT. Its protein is CASSVGTGDAQPQHF. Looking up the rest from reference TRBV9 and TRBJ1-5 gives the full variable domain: DSGVTQTPKHLITATGQRVTLRCSPRSGDLSVYWYQQSLDQGLQFLIQYYNGEERAKGNILERFSAQQFPDLHSELNLSSLELGDSALYFCASSVGTGDAQPQHFGDGTRLSIL.

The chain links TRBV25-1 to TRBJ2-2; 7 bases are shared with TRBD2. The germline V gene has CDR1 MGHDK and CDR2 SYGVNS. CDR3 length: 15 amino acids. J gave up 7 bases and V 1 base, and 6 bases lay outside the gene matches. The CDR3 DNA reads TGTGCCAGCAGTGAATCGGGGGGAGCGGGCGGGGAGCTGTTTTTT. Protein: CASSESGGAGGELFF. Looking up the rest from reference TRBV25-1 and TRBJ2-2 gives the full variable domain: EADIYQTPRYLVIGTGKKITLECSQTMGHDKMYWYQQDPGMELHLIHYSYGVNSTEKGDLSSESTVSRIRTEHFPLTLESARPSHTSQYLCASSESGGAGGELFFGEGSRLTVL.

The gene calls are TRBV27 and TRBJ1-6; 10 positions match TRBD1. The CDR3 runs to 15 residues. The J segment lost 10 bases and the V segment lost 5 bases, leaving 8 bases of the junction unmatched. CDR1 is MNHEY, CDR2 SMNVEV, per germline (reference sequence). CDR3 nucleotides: TGTGCCAGCAGTACCCGCGGGACAGGGGTCTCACCCCTCCACTTT. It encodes CASSTRGTGVSPLHF.